One sample yielded the 14 T cell receptor beta chains listed below, sequenced in a study of T-cell memory formation after mild COVID-19. TCRdb recomputed calls from the 5' RACE reads with MiXCR, one row per CDR3 protein. The data show some 320,000 distinct CDR3 sequences, with approximately 14% seen just once and about 21% held by the top ten. Sequenced sample: PBMCs or a T cell subset sorted from them (not recorded which). The receptors were sampled from a man aged 18 to 30 who had mild COVID-19 (a few samples of this study predate the infection). Cell type and time point are not known.

The table lists this clonotype with a few counts. V and J are TRBV19 and TRBJ2-3; TRBD2 matches 8 bases. Germline CDR1 is LNHDA and CDR2 is SQIVND (reference sequence). V was clipped by 8 bases and J by 7 bases; unmatched bases: 8. CDR3 length: 13 amino acids. DNA for the CDR3: TGTGCCAGTGGGCGGGGGGCGAGGAATACGCAGTATTTT. This encodes CASGRGARNTQYF.

The table lists this clonotype with a few counts. This chain uses TRBV7-2 with TRBJ1-1; possibly TRBD1 for D (6 bases). V lost 5 bases to trimming and J lost 0 bases, with 13 bases between them. This CDR3 has 15 residues. Germline CDR1 is SGHTA and CDR2 is FQGNSA. CDR3 sequence: CASSQGSTMNTEAFF. DNA for the CDR3: TGTGCCAGCAGCCAGGGGAGTACAATGAACACTGAAGCTTTCTTT.

The table lists this clonotype with a few counts. The chain combines TRBV20-1 with TRBJ2-2, with D possibly matching TRBD2 (5 bases). V was pared by 6 bases and J by 1 base, with 15 bases between. The CDR3 sequence is 15 residues long. Germline assignment: CDR1 DFQATT and CDR2 SNEGSKA (reference sequence). This CDR3 reads CSAPEPGRNTGELFF. DNA of the CDR3: TGCAGTGCCCCTGAACCGGGGAGGAACACCGGGGAGCTGTTTTTT.

This clonotype was picked up many times. The chain has TRBV27 and TRBJ2-7; D not certain. Germline loops: CDR1 MNHEY, CDR2 SMNVEV (reference sequence). Trimming shortened V by 3 bases and J by 2 bases, and 11 bases separated the two germline ends. CDR3 length: 14 amino acids. The CDR3 DNA reads as TGTGCCAGCAGTTTCAAGGCTGGACCCTACGAGCAGTACTTC. It translates to CASSFKAGPYEQYF.

The chain couples TRBV7-9 to TRBJ2-1; 8 bases agree with TRBD1. There are 17 residues in the CDR3. With V trimmed by 2 bases and J by 4 bases, 10 bases remained unmatched. Germline CDR1 is SEHNR and CDR2 is FQNEAQ (reference sequence). As DNA, the CDR3 is TGTGCCAGCAGCTTACTCGGTAGACAGGGGCTATACAATGAGCAGTTCTTC. Protein sequence: CASSLLGRQGLYNEQFF.

This clonotype was observed many times. The genes are TRBV5-1 and TRBJ2-5; 11 bases line up with TRBD2. The CDR3 covers 16 residues. Looked up from germline, CDR1 is SGHRS and CDR2 is YFSETQ. V shed 4 bases, J shed 1 base, and the junction held 6 bases outside the gene matches. DNA of the CDR3: TGCGCCAGCAGCATACTAGCGGGGGCACCCCAAGAGACCCAGTACTTC. Protein: CASSILAGAPQETQYF.

This clonotype was seen many times. V is TRBV5-6 and J is TRBJ2-7; tentatively, D is TRBD1 (6 bases). The CDR3 is 12 amino acids. Germline CDR1 is SGHDT and CDR2 is YYEEEE. Trimming stripped 4 bases from V and 4 bases from J, with 9 bases between. The CDR3: CASSMGTYEQYV. DNA for the CDR3: TGTGCCAGCAGCATGGGGACATACGAGCAGTACGTC.

This clonotype was observed a few times. This rearrangement joins TRBV5-1 to TRBJ1-6; 7 bases map to TRBD1. The germline CDR1 and CDR2 sequences are SGHRS and YFSETQ. The junction had 9 bases not matched to a gene; V was cut back by 2 bases and J by 10 bases. The CDR3 loop spans 15 amino acids. CDR3 sequence (DNA): TGCGCCAGCAGCTTAGCTGCAGGGGGGAGATCACCCCTCCACTTT. Translating gives CASSLAAGGRSPLHF.

This clonotype has only a few counts. The rearrangement joins TRBV5-1 to TRBJ2-7, with 9 bases that match TRBD1. The V gene's germline CDR1 is SGHRS and CDR2 YFSETQ. CDR3 length: 14 amino acids. Trimming removed 4 bases from V and 4 bases from J; junction bases left unmatched: 6. The CDR3 region is CASSPLTGGYEQYF. The CDR3 DNA reads as TGCGCCAGCAGCCCATTGACAGGGGGTTACGAGCAGTACTTC.

CDR3 amino acids: CASSYLGSGEFTDTQYF. In nucleotides, the CDR3 is TGTGCCAGCAGTTACCTGGGAAGCGGGGAGTTCACAGATACGCAGTATTTT. This chain joins TRBV6-5 and TRBJ2-3; 7 bases are a match to TRBD2. V trimming: 2 bases; J trimming: 2 bases; junction bases outside the gene matches: 10. Germline assignment: CDR1 MNHEY and CDR2 SVGAGI. CDR3 size: 17 residues.

The CDR3 DNA follows: TGTGCCAGCAGGACCACTGAAGCTTTCTTT. This gives the protein CASRTTEAFF. J is TRBJ1-1 and V is TRBV12-3 or TRBV12-4; D gene uncertain. This CDR3 is 10 amino acids long. Trimming took 6 bases from V and 4 from J, leaving 3 bases between them.

This clonotype was counted between two and nine times. V gene TRBV4-1 combines with J gene TRBJ1-6, with 9 bases matching TRBD1. With V trimmed by 4 bases and J by 8 bases, 6 bases remained unmatched. CDR1 and CDR2 from the germline V gene are MGHRA and YSYEKL. The CDR3 is 15 residues long. CDR3 nucleotide sequence: TGCGCCAGCAGCCGGGTGGACAGGGGCGATTCACCCCTCCACTTT. It translates to CASSRVDRGDSPLHF.

This clonotype turned up a few times. The chain couples TRBV9 to TRBJ1-5; D might be TRBD1 (5 bases). The CDR3 contains 14 residues. Germline-derived CDR1 and CDR2 are SGDLS and YYNGEE. Trimming stripped 4 bases from V and 1 base from J, with 9 bases between. The CDR3 DNA sequence: TGTGCCAGCAGCCCGACAGAGAGCAATCAGCCCCAGCATTTT. It translates to CASSPTESNQPQHF.

The chain recombines TRBV20-1 with TRBJ2-3; 10 bases line up with TRBD2. V trimming: 6 bases; J trimming: 4 bases; junction bases outside the gene matches: 10. The CDR3 has 15 residues. The V gene's germline CDR1 is DFQATT and CDR2 SNEGSKA (reference sequence). The CDR3: CSAKPLAGAPDTQYF. The CDR3 region has the DNA TGCAGTGCCAAGCCCCTAGCGGGGGCACCAGATACGCAGTATTTT.